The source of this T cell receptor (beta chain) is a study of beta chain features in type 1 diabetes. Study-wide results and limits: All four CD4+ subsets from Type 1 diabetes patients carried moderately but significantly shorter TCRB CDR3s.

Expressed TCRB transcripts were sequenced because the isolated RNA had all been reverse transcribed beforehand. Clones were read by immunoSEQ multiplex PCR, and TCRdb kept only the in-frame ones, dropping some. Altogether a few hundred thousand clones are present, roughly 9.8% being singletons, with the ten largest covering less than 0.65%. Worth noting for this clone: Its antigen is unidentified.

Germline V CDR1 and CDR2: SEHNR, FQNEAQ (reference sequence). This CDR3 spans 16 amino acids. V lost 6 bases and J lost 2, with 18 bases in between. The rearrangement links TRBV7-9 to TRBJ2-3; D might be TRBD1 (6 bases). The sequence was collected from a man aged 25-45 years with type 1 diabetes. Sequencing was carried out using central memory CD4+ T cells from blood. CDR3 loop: CASSRSPTGYTDTQYF. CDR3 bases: TGTGCCAGCAGTCGATCTCCGACAGGATACACAGATACGCAGTATTTT.